This T cell receptor (beta chain) derives from a study of blood T cell repertoires in COVID-19. Study context: The United States, Italy and Spain were the sources of the acute and convalescent COVID-19 samples. The cDNA or gDNA used as material had been derived from T cells, B-cell-depleted T cells, or PBMCs.

Per the authors' pipeline: Reference gene primers were amplified, and this amplification served to estimate nucleated cell counts. Assay: immunoSEQ multiplex PCR; the TCRdb copy retains only in-frame clones and omits some. Clone size and V and J calls were adopted from that table, with D and trimming inferred from the DNA. Among some 150,000 clones listed, 75% to 90% were seen once. Sequenced: peripheral blood. This TCR was sampled from a woman in her thirties or forties with acute or convalescent COVID-19.

CDR3 nucleotide sequence: TGTGCCAGCAGCCGCGCGGGGCTTGGCTACGAGCAGTACTTC. Translation: CASSRAGLGYEQYF. This chain links TRBV11-2 with TRBJ2-7, with a tentative D call TRBD2 (6 bases). Germline V gene data show CDR1 as SGHAT and CDR2 as FQNNGV. The CDR3 sequence is 14 residues long. V shed 5 bases and J shed 3 bases, with 14 bases lying between them.